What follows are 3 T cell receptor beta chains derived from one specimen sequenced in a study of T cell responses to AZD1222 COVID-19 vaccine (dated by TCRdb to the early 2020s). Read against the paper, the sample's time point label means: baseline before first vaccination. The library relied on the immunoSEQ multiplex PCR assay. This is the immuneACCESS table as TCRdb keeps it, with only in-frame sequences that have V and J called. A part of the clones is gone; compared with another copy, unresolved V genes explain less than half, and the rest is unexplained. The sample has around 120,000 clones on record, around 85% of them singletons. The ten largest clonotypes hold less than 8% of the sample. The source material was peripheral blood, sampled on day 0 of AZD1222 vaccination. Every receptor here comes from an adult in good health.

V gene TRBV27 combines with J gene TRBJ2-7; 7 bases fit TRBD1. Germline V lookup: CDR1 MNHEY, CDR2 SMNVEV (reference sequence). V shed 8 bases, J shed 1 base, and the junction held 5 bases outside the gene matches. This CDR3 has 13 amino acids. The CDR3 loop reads CASAPGQSYEQYF. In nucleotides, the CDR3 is TGTGCCAGCGCCCCGGGACAGTCCTACGAGCAGTACTTC.

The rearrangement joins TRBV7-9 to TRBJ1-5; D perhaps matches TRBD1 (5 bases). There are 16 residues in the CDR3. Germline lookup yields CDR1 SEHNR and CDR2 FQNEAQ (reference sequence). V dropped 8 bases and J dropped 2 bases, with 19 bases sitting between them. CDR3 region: CASARAIGGRNQPQHF. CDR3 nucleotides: TGTGCCAGCGCCAGGGCCATAGGTGGACGCAATCAGCCCCAGCATTTT.

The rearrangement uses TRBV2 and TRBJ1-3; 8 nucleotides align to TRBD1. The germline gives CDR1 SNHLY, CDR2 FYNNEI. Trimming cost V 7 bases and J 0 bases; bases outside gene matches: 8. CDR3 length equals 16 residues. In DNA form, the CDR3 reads TGTGCCAGCACTATTGGACAGGGACGCTCTGGAAACACCATATATTTT. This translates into CASTIGQGRSGNTIYF.